The TCR beta chain described here comes from a study of cytomegalovirus exposure and HLA in healthy donors. The CDR3 extends over 14 amino acids. CDR1 and CDR2 from the germline V gene are MNHEY and SVGAGI. Trimming removed 0 bases at V and 10 bases at J, with 15 bases between. Profiled with immunoSEQ multiplex PCR; TCRdb holds only in-frame clones, not every one. Here the sample spans tens of thousands of clones, about 92% being singletons. The clonotype was recovered from a woman aged 18-29 years in good health and CMV-seronegative. The sequencing input was PBMCs. The chain links TRBV6-5 to TRBJ1-1; possibly TRBD1 for D (6 bases). DNA for the CDR3: TGTGCCAGCAGTTACTCGAGCAGGGGCGGTCGAGCTTTCTTT. Residues: CASSYSSRGGRAFF.